Following are 7 T cell receptor beta chains from one sample sequenced in a study of blood T cell repertoires in COVID-19. TCRdb's table, derived via immunoSEQ multiplex PCR, lists solely in-frame clones and lacks some. The data contain 150,000 to 200,000 clones, about 92% of them singletons. Sequencing was performed on peripheral blood. Receptors originate from a woman aged 60-70 years with COVID-19, enrolled during active disease.

Points on this clone: Mismatch with germline at one junction end may stem from a read error. The gene calls are TRBV24-1 and TRBJ2-7, with D maybe TRBD1 (6 bases). The CDR3 has 11 amino acids. Germline values: CDR1 KGHDR, CDR2 SFDVKD. Here the CDR3 reads CATSEDSRRDF. The CDR3 bases are TGTGCCACCAGTGAGGACAGTCGGAGAGACTTC.

The genes are TRBV3-1 (or the pseudogene TRBV3-2) and TRBJ2-3; no clear D gene. V lost 0 bases, J lost 2 bases, and 9 bases lay in between. Per the germline V gene, CDR1 is LGHDT and CDR2 is YNNKEL (reference sequence). The CDR3 runs 15 residues. Here the CDR3 DNA reads TGTGCCAGCAGCCAAGAAATTCCTAACACAGATACGCAGTATTTT. Translation: CASSQEIPNTDTQYF.

The chain combines TRBV4-3 with TRBJ2-5, with D tentatively TRBD2 (5 bases). Germline V gene sequence: CDR1 LGHNA, CDR2 YSLEER. V was cut by 0 bases and J by 5 bases, with 13 bases left in between. The CDR3 extends over 15 amino acids. CDR3 nucleotide sequence: TGCGCCAGCAGCCAAGATTTAGCGATGAGGGAGACCCAGTACTTC. This translates into CASSQDLAMRETQYF.

This chain links TRBV9 with TRBJ1-2, with TRBD1 matching over 7 bases. From germline, CDR1 is SGDLS and CDR2 YYNGEE. V lost 3 bases, J lost 7 bases, and 9 bases stayed unmatched. The CDR3 totals 14 residues. CDR3 region: CASSALSTGSGYTF. The CDR3 region has the DNA TGTGCCAGCAGCGCTCTCTCGACAGGGTCTGGCTACACCTTC.

V gene TRBV2 combines with J gene TRBJ1-1; D gene uncertain. The CDR3 is 14 residues long. V gave up 10 bases and J gave up 0 bases, with 15 bases separating them. The germline gives CDR1 SNHLY, CDR2 FYNNEI. DNA of the CDR3: TGTGCCACCCCGAGAGGGCCTGTGAACACTGAAGCTTTCTTT. Translated, it gives CATPRGPVNTEAFF.

This clone was detected once. The chain has TRBV30 and TRBJ1-1; maybe TRBD1 (5 bases). The ends were cut back, 7 bases at V and 0 bases at J, with 15 bases in the middle. CDR1 and CDR2 from the germline V gene are GTSNPN and SVGIG (reference sequence). The CDR3 spans 14 residues. The CDR3 coding sequence is TGTGCCTCACCCAAATGGGGCTTGAACACTGAAGCTTTCTTT. Amino acids: CASPKWGLNTEAFF.

The J gene is TRBJ2-5, the V gene TRBV25-1; a weak D match, TRBD1 (5 bases). Trimming took 3 bases from V and 2 from J, leaving 13 bases between them. Per germline, CDR1 MGHDK and CDR2 SYGVNS. The CDR3 consists of 15 residues. CDR3 in DNA: TGTGCCAGCAGTGATCCAACAGGTGGGCAAGAGACCCAGTACTTC. Encoded protein: CASSDPTGGQETQYF.